This TCR beta chain was documented in a study of CD8+CD57+ T cells in acquired aplastic anemia (dated by TCRdb to 2016 to 2018). Background on the whole study: Extracted DNA from sorted CD4+ and CD8+ cells averaged around 2.9 ug, ranging from roughly 0.17 to 27.4 ug. A CD8+CD57+ expansion meant a frequency higher than the mean frequency seen in healthy subjects. What the research found in general, with its limitations: Although some 28 CD8+ CDR3 sequences were shared by patients and controls, these sequences appeared highly expressed in patients and within the immunodominant clones of patients. CD8+ Simpson's diversity did not differ significantly between patients and healthy controls (P=0.060).

The patients picked for sequencing were ones in whom flow cytometry had shown an expansion of CD8+CD57+ cells. Every patient had severe acquired aplastic anemia, diagnosed using the International Study of Aplastic Anemia and Agranulocytosis and Camitta criteria. At the time blood was sampled, none of the patients had received any therapy. In the study, sorted CD4+ and CD8+ blood T cells from patients with severe aplastic anemia and from healthy subjects underwent deep sequencing of TCR repertoires. Patients were enrolled in the USA under clinicaltrials.gov protocols 00001620, 01623167, 00001397, 00071045, 00081523 and 00961064. Ficoll-Paque density gradient centrifugation was used to isolate peripheral blood mononuclear cells. Before DNA extraction, CD4+ and CD8+ T cells were sorted by FACS or by magnetic beads. TCR beta VDJ combination and CDR3 sequence profiling used genomic DNA as the template. An Illumina HiSeq 2000 was used for TCR repertoire sequencing. In the authors' own workflow: TRBV/TRBJ rearrangement plots, CDR3 size and DJ length profiles, and Simpson's diversity index were used to evaluate the repertoires. The most abundant DNA sequence in the deep sequencing data was defined as the immunodominant clone. CDR3 amino acid sequences were screened for sharing across subjects and compared with published repertoires and the VDJdb database. The public reads were run again by TCRdb, first through fastp at Q25 and then through MiXCR, and only productive beta chains were kept. Every entry covers one CDR3 protein and lists the most common genes and DNA from its rows. The V and J calls shown here were made by TCRdb, not taken from the authors' results. The sample contains fewer than 200,000 distinct CDR3 sequences, 60% to 80% of them found a single time. Jointly, the top ten make up around 45% of the sample.

V loses 2 bases, J loses 2 bases, and the germline ends lie 14 bases apart. According to the germline V gene, CDR1 reads SGHTA and CDR2 reads FQGNSA. Including cysteine and phenylalanine, the CDR3 has 16 amino acids. Only the CDR3 region is kept as DNA, spanning 48 bases read in frame from base 1. To note about this clonotype: Which antigen it targets is not known. Qualities for individual bases were not recorded, and no much larger clone is one base off.

The sequenced sample consisted of sorted CD4+, CD8+, or CD8+CD57+ T cells (not recorded which) from PBMCs. The receptor's source is a human donor with aplastic anemia. The receptor chain draws on TRBV7-2 and TRBJ2-3; the D gene is possibly TRBD2, with 6 bases matching. The sequence in DNA is TGTGCCAGCAGCTTACGCCAGGGAGGAATCACAGATACGCAGTATTTT. Its protein reads: CASSLRQGGITDTQYF.